These 17 T cell receptor beta chains were sequenced from one sample in a study of blood T cells in healthy people across ages. Alongside a J-beta primer mix, a sample-barcoded 5' primer served in a second PCR lasting about 7 to 11 cycles. MiXCR, run by TCRdb on the 5' RACE reads, gives a single entry per CDR3 protein. The sample lists 380,000 or so distinct CDR3 sequences, approximately 52% occurring once. The sample comprised blood. The source of these receptors is a man in his 60s in good health.

This clonotype was observed a few times. The CDR3 loop reads CASSLASQGKTYEQYF. The CDR3 DNA reads TGTGCCAGCAGCTTAGCATCACAGGGAAAGACCTACGAGCAGTACTTC. The rearrangement links TRBV7-2 to TRBJ2-7; D may be TRBD1 (6 bases). This CDR3 has 16 residues. In germline, CDR1 is SGHTA, CDR2 FQGNSA. V was shortened by 0 bases and J by 2 bases, with 14 bases between the two germline ends.

The chain combines TRBV12-3 or TRBV12-4 with TRBJ2-5, with D tentatively TRBD1 or TRBD2 (6 bases each). The CDR3 contains 14 residues. V was clipped by 2 bases and J by 5 bases, with 12 bases between them. The CDR3 protein is CASSLRGVAETQYF. DNA for the CDR3: TGTGCCAGCAGTTTAAGGGGGGTGGCGGAGACCCAGTACTTC.

The CDR3 nucleotides are TGCAGTGCCGTGGGCGCTTTAGGTGGCTACACCTTC. Its translation is CSAVGALGGYTF. The chain carries TRBV20-1 and TRBJ1-2; D is uncertain. V lost 6 bases and J 7 bases, leaving 15 bases between the germline ends. This CDR3 has 12 amino acids. Germline V CDR1 and CDR2: DFQATT, SNEGSKA (reference sequence).

This clonotype showed up just once. This could be a read error, since a much larger clone is one nucleotide away. The CDR3 loop reads CASSVGTASYEQYF. The DNA of the CDR3 is TGTGCCAGCAGCGTAGGGACAGCCTCCTACGAGCAGTACTTC. The rearrangement uses TRBV7-8 and TRBJ2-7; 7 nucleotides agree with TRBD1. Trimming at V came to 5 bases and at J to 0 bases, leaving 4 bases not matched to a gene. Germline V lookup: CDR1 SGHVS, CDR2 FQNEAQ. The CDR3 loop spans 14 amino acids.

As for this clonotype: At one end, the junction sequence differs from germline, possibly due to a read error. The chain combines TRBV7-9 with TRBJ1-1; 8 nucleotides align to TRBD1. The germline V gene has CDR1 SEHNR and CDR2 FQNEAQ (reference sequence). The CDR3 has 15 amino acids. The DNA of the CDR3 is TGTGCCGGCAGCGAATCCGGACAGGGGAACACTGAAGCTTTCTTT. It yields the protein CAGSESGQGNTEAFF.

This clonotype came up a few times. The chain couples TRBV27 to TRBJ2-1; D tentatively fits TRBD1 or TRBD2 (5 bases each). CDR3 length equals 17 residues. Deletions cut 5 bases from V and 6 bases from J, with 23 bases between. CDR1 and CDR2 (germline): MNHEY, SMNVEV (reference sequence). The CDR3 DNA reads TGTGCCAGCAGTCTAAGGGGACGGCTCTCGGATGGCAATGAGCAGTTCTTC. Encoded protein: CASSLRGRLSDGNEQFF.

The V and J genes are TRBV6-2 or TRBV6-3 and TRBJ2-1; D is unresolved. CDR3 size: 11 residues. V lost 6 bases, J lost 8 bases, and 8 bases lay in between. Germline V gene sequence: CDR1 MNHEY, CDR2 SVGEGT. In DNA form, the CDR3 reads TGTGCCAGCAGGGACCTTTATGAGCAGTTCTTC. This encodes CASRDLYEQFF.

The chain carries TRBV6-1 and TRBJ2-3; 7 positions match TRBD1. The CDR3 has 12 amino acids. Trimming took 8 bases from V and 6 from J; bases not matched to a gene: 5. Germline lookup yields CDR1 MNHNS and CDR2 SASEGT. For the CDR3, the DNA is TGTGCCAGCTCTACGACAGGGGATACGCAGTATTTT. Its protein product is CASSTTGDTQYF.

This chain connects TRBV7-2 to TRBJ2-5, with 10 bases lining up with TRBD2. The DNA matches TRBJ2-7 better at its end, which makes the J call doubtful. The CDR3 consists of 17 residues. Per germline, CDR1 SGHTA and CDR2 FQGNSA. This CDR3 is CASSLNNGASGSYEQYF. The CDR3 coding sequence is TGTGCCAGCAGCTTAAATAACGGGGCTAGCGGGAGCTACGAGCAGTACTTC.

This clonotype has only a few counts. This may come from a read error, since a much larger clone is one base off. The J gene is TRBJ2-7, the V gene TRBV7-6, with a weak D call TRBD2 (6 bases). CDR1 and CDR2 (germline): SGHVS, FNYEAQ. The V and J ends lost 6 bases and 7 bases respectively, with 19 bases between them. This CDR3 is built from 14 residues. The CDR3 DNA sequence: TGTGCCAGCAGTCCGCGGGACGCCTACAATGAGCAGTACTTC. Its translation: CASSPRDAYNEQYF.

The CDR3 DNA reads TGTGCCAGCTCGCCCGACAGGGCGGGTGGCTACACCTTC. Translating gives CASSPDRAGGYTF. The V gene is TRBV18, the J gene TRBJ1-2; TRBD1 agrees at 7 bases. The CDR3 covers 13 residues. CDR1 and CDR2 from the germline V gene are KGHSH and LQKENI. With 6 bases clipped from V and 7 bases from J, the junction kept 8 bases outside the gene matches.

The rearrangement links TRBV20-1 to TRBJ2-5, with D perhaps TRBD1 (6 bases). The DNA end is more similar to TRBJ2-7, so the J call may be wrong. This CDR3 contains 14 residues. Germline-derived CDR1 and CDR2 are DFQATT and SNEGSKA (reference sequence). This chain's CDR3 is CSARGQGSSYEQYF. CDR3 nucleotides: TGCAGTGCTAGAGGCCAGGGGTCTTCTTACGAGCAGTACTTC.

This clonotype turned up a few times. This chain connects TRBV6-5 to TRBJ1-2; D may be TRBD1 (6 bases). CDR1 and CDR2 (germline): MNHEY, SVGAGI. With 0 bases removed from V and 5 bases from J, the gap between germline ends came to 13 bases. The CDR3 extends over 15 amino acids. In nucleotides, the CDR3 is TGTGCCAGCAGTTACTCGGGACAACGGAGTTATGGCTACACCTTC. Its translation: CASSYSGQRSYGYTF.

The chain carries TRBV7-2 and TRBJ2-7; 8 bases are shared with TRBD2. V was clipped by 3 bases and J by 3 bases; unmatched bases: 4. This CDR3 region has 14 residues. Germline loops: CDR1 SGHTA, CDR2 FQGNSA. The CDR3 DNA is TGTGCCAGCAGCTTGCCGGGGGGGGGCTACGAGCAGTACTTC. Protein sequence: CASSLPGGGYEQYF.

This clonotype has a handful of counts. The genes are TRBV20-1 and TRBJ2-6; D unclear. The ends were cut back, 6 bases at V and 3 bases at J, with 9 bases in the middle. The length of the CDR3 is 13 residues. The V gene's germline CDR1 is DFQATT and CDR2 SNEGSKA (reference sequence). Here the CDR3 DNA reads TGCAGTGCCAATGAGGTTGGGGCCAACGTCCTGACTTTC. This codes for CSANEVGANVLTF.

With respect to this clonotype: A much larger clone differs from this one at a single base, so this may be a read error. The chain couples TRBV5-1 to TRBJ2-1; D ambiguous. The CDR3 spans 12 residues. The V gene's germline CDR1 is SGHRS and CDR2 YFSETQ. CDR3 in amino acids: CASSFGNNKQFF. The CDR3, as DNA: TGCGCCAGCAGCTTTGGAAACAATAAGCAGTTCTTC.

Ten or more counts support this clonotype. The chain couples TRBV29-1 to TRBJ2-5, with a weak D call TRBD1 (5 bases). Germline CDR1 is SQVTM and CDR2 is ANQGSEA. This CDR3 has 12 residues. Trimming pared 6 bases from V and 2 bases from J, leaving 10 bases between. In nucleotides, the CDR3 is TGCAGCGTAGACAGAAATCAAGAGACCCAGTACTTC. It specifies CSVDRNQETQYF. The full variable domain, in which reference TRBV29-1 and TRBJ2-5 provide the parts outside the CDR3, is SAVISQKPSRDICQRGTSLTIQCQVDSQVTMMFWYRQQPGQSLTLIATANQGSEATYESGFVIDKFPISRPNLTFSTLTVSNMSPEDSSIYLCSVDRNQETQYFGPGTRLLVL.